This TCR beta chain was retrieved from a study of cytomegalovirus exposure and HLA in healthy donors. Overall study context: From HLA-typed donors, an early data release held approximately 85 million unique TCRs.

The primer mix had 60 Vbeta and 13 Jbeta primers. TCRdb keeps only in-frame clones here, not all; method: immunoSEQ multiplex PCR. In the table there are 150,000 to 200,000 clones, roughly four fifths of which are singletons. These donors counted as nominally healthy when sampled, but unrecorded immune exposures were likely. Germline V gives CDR1 SGHVS, CDR2 FNYEAQ. Trimming stripped 0 bases from V and 5 bases from J, with 10 bases between. This CDR3 region has 14 residues. J is TRBJ2-5 and V is TRBV7-6; no clear D gene. The receptor was isolated from a male donor in good health and CMV-seropositive. Sequences were obtained from PBMCs. CDR3 DNA sequence: TGTGCCAGCAGCTTAGCTCTTCACTGGGAGACCCAGTACTTC. Translation: CASSLALHWETQYF.